This TCR beta chain was documented in a study of OX40 agonist ivuxolimab in advanced cancers. Study-wide context: Ivuxolimab was an agonistic, fully human IgG2 monoclonal antibody directed against OX40 (CD134), a costimulatory receptor. Intravenous ivuxolimab was administered to patients every 2 weeks at six dose levels: 0.01, 0.1, 0.3, 1.5, 3 and 10 mg/kg. Of the roughly 52 dose-escalation patients, hepatocellular carcinoma was present in about 20, melanoma in some 15, renal cell carcinoma in 9 and head and neck cancer in 9. A male proportion of roughly 80% and a mean age of about 60 years, ranging from about 20 to 80, were recorded for the dose-escalation cohort. Prior anti-PD-1, anti-PD-L1 or anti-CTLA-4 therapy was permitted, and 30% to 45% of dose-escalation patients had received checkpoint inhibitors. Partial responses occurred in three dose-escalation patients, of whom one had hepatocellular carcinoma and two had cutaneous melanoma. The point of sequencing TCRbeta in the periphery was to test whether ivuxolimab changed TCR sequence diversity and drove clonal T-cell expansion. The paper describes the monotherapy dose-escalation part (N of about 52 patients) of the phase I trial of ivuxolimab.

Inclusive of the bounding cysteine and phenylalanine, the CDR3 is 15 residues long. The sequence is cut down to CDR3 DNA, 45 bases in frame from base 1. CDR1 and CDR2 (SGHDT, YYEEEE) derive from the germline V gene. V ends up 3 bases short and J 2 bases short, with an unmatched junction base count of 7. Concerning this clone: Its recognized antigen is unknown. Within one base of it there is no much larger clone, and no base qualities were kept.

Results and caveats for the whole study, not just this receptor: The antigen specificity of the peripheral T cells that underwent clonal expansion was not determined. Low levels of normalized T-cell clonal expansion were also seen in some patients who did not respond. In partial responders in the 0.1-3.0 mg/kg groups, normalized peripheral clonal expansion was found to be among the lowest, especially among CD8+ T cells. At doses of 0.1 to 3.0 mg/kg, clonal expansion of both CD4+ and CD8+ blood T cells was observed from baseline to week 6. After ivuxolimab, expanded clones were on average more numerous among CD8+ T cells than among CD4+ T cells.

The trial excluded patients who had a history of autoimmune disease or were on systemic immunosuppression. In every dose cohort, peripheral blood was drawn for TCR sequencing at baseline, cycle 4 day 1, and cycle 7 day 1. Samples came from an open-label, multicenter, first-in-human phase I dose-escalation trial of ivuxolimab. The trial enrolled adults with locally advanced or metastatic head and neck squamous cell, hepatocellular, melanoma or renal cell carcinoma. Before TCR sequencing, CD4+ T cells and CD8+ T cells were sorted from peripheral blood as separate populations. Genomic DNA was extracted from sorted cells for sequencing of the TCRbeta CDR3 region. TCRbeta CDR3 regions were sequenced using the immunoSEQ Assay. In TCRdb, the immuneACCESS table is reduced to in-frame sequences with V and J assigned. These tables do not hold every clone; where another copy was compared, an unresolved V gene accounts for under half, and the others remain unexplained. This sample lists 95,000 to 150,000 clones; around 93% were detected once. The ten largest clonotypes hold roughly 0.15% of the sample.

The sequencing used CD4+ or CD8+ T cells sorted from blood, collected in a trial of the OX40 agonist ivuxolimab. The sequence was collected from an adult with an advanced solid tumor such as melanoma, head and neck, liver or kidney cancer. The chain is made from TRBV5-6 and TRBJ2-5; TRBD2 aligns with 7 central bases. The encoded CDR3 is CASSSLGGFQETQYF. The sequence in DNA is TGTGCCAGCAGCTCTCTGGGGGGGTTTCAAGAGACCCAGTACTTC.